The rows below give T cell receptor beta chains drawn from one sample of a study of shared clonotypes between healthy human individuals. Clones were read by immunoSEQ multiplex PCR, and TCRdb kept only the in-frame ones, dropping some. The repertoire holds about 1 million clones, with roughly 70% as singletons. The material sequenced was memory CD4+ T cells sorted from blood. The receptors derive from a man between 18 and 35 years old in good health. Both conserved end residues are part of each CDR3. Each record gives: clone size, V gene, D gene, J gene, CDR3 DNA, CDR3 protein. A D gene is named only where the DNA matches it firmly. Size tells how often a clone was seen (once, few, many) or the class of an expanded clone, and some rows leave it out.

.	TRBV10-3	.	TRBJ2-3	TGTGCCATCAGTGAGGCGGGACATGGGGTGAATACGCAGTATTTT	CAISEAGHGVNTQYF
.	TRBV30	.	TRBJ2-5	TGTGCCTGGAGTGTACTATCTGGAGAGACCCAGTACTTC	CAWSVLSGETQYF
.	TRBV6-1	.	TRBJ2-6	TGTGCCAGCAGTGAAGGTCCGGCTGGGGCCAACGTCCTGACTTTC	CASSEGPAGANVLTF
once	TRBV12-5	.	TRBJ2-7	TGTGCTAGTGGTTCCCTTCTAGGGGAGCCCCACTACGAGCAGTACTTC	CASGSLLGEPHYEQYF
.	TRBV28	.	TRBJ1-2	TGTGCCAGCACCAAAGTGCCTCGTGACTATGGCTACACCTTC	CASTKVPRDYGYTF
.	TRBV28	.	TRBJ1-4	TGTGCCAGCAGTACACCAGGTGTGTGGGAAAAACTGTTTTTT	CASSTPGVWEKLFF
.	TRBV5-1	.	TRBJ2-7	TGCGCCAGCGGAGGGTCCAGGGAAACAGGCGAGCAGTACTTC	CASGGSRETGEQYF
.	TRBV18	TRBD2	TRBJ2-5	TGTGCCAGCTCAATTGGACTAGCGGGAGTGGAAGAGACCCAGTACTTC	CASSIGLAGVEETQYF
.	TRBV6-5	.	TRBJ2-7	TGTGCCAGCAGTCAGGGAGCCGGGACACCGAAGCAGTACTTC	CASSQGAGTPKQYF
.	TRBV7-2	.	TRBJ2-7	TGTGCCAGCAGCCTCGGAAGGGGACGGTACGAGCAGTACTTC	CASSLGRGRYEQYF
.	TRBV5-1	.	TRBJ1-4	TGCGCCAGCAGCTGGGACCTAGGGGAAAAACTGTTTTTT	CASSWDLGEKLFF
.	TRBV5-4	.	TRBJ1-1	TGTGCCAGCAGCCTATTCGACCGGGAAGAAGCTTTCTTT	CASSLFDREEAFF
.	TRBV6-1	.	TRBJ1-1	TGTGCCAGCAGTGCGCGAAGGCCGCTCGGCACTGAAGCTTTCTTT	CASSARRPLGTEAFF
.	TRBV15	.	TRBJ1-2	TGTGCCACCAGCAGGCTAGCGGACAGAACCTATGGCTACACCTTC	CATSRLADRTYGYTF
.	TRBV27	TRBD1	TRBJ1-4	TGTGCCAGCAGTTTAGGGGGACAGAATGAAAAACTGTTTTTT	CASSLGGQNEKLFF
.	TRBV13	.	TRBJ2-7	TGTGCCAGCAGCTACCCCGGCCTCTACGAGCAGTACTTC	CASSYPGLYEQYF
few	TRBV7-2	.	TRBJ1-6	TGTGCCAGCAGCTTAGGGGTAGAAAGGGGGCCCCTCCACTTT	CASSLGVERGPLHF
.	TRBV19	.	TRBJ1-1	TGTGCCAGTAGTAAGGGCAGGGGAACTGAAGCTTTCTTT	CASSKGRGTEAFF
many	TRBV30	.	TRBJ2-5	TGTGCCTGGAGGTTCGCGGGACAGAGGGAGACCCAGTACTTC	CAWRFAGQRETQYF
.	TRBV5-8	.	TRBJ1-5	TGTGCCAGCAGCTCCAGTGGGACTTCCAATCAGCCCCAGCATTTT	CASSSSGTSNQPQHF
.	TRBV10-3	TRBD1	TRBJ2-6	TGTGCCATCGACGAGAAATTACAGGGGCTGAGCTCTGGGGCCAACGTCCTGACTTTC	CAIDEKLQGLSSGANVLTF
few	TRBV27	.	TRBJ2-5	TGTGCCAGCAGTTTATCCCCCTTCCTGGGGGGAGAGACCCAGTACTTC	CASSLSPFLGGETQYF
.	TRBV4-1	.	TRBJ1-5	TGCGCCAGCAGCCAAGGGGTATATCAGCCCCAGCATTTT	CASSQGVYQPQHF
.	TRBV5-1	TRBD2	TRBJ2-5	TGCGCCAGCAGCTCCTTGACTAGCGGGAGTGAGACCCAGTACTTC	CASSSLTSGSETQYF
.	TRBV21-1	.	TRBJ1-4	TGTGCCAGCAGCAAAGTCAGGGGGGCAACTAATGAAAAACTGTTTTTT	CASSKVRGATNEKLFF
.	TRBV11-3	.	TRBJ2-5	TGTGCCAGCAGCCCAACCCCGACCGGGACCCAGTACTTC	CASSPTPTGTQYF
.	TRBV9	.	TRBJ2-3	TGTGCCAGCAGCGTAGAGTCTCGGAGCACAGATACGCAGTATTTT	CASSVESRSTDTQYF
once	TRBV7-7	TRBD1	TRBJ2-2	TGTGCTAGCAGCTCCGGGACAGATAACACCGGGGAGCTGTTTTTT	CASSSGTDNTGELFF
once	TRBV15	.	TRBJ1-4	TGTGCCACCAGCAGAGAACGTCTAACGAATGAAAAACTGTTTTTT	CATSRERLTNEKLFF
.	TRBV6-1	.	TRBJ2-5	TGTGCCAGCAGTCGTCGGGGTGGAGAGACCCAGTACTTC	CASSRRGGETQYF
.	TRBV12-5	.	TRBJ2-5	TGTGCTAGTGCCAGAGGGGACACCATCCAAGAGACCCAGTACTTC	CASARGDTIQETQYF
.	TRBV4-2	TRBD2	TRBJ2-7	TGTGCCAGCAGCCAGGGACTAGCGGGAGGTAGAGACGAGCAGTACTTC	CASSQGLAGGRDEQYF
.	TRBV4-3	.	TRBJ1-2	TGCGCCAGCAGCCAAGCAGGGGCTAACTATGGCTACACCTTC	CASSQAGANYGYTF
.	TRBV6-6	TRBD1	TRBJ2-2	TGTGCCAGCAGTCGACAGGGGGAGCCCACCGGGGAGCTGTTTTTT	CASSRQGEPTGELFF
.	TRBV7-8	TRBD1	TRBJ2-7	TGTGCCAGCAGAACAACGGGACAGGGTACCTACGAGCAGTACTTC	CASRTTGQGTYEQYF
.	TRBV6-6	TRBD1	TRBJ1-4	TGTGCCAGCAGCCGAGCAGGGGGCGGTAGTGAAAAACTGTTTTTT	CASSRAGGGSEKLFF
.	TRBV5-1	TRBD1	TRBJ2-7	TGCGCCAGCAGCCCCCGGGACAGGGGACTTGGGGAGCAGTACTTC	CASSPRDRGLGEQYF
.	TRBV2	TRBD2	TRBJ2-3	TGTGCCGCACGACCGGGAACGACTAGCGGGGATAGCACAGATACGCAGTATTTT	CAARPGTTSGDSTDTQYF
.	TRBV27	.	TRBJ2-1	TGTGCCAGCAGTCCTCTAACCTCAAGGAATGAGCAGTTCTTC	CASSPLTSRNEQFF
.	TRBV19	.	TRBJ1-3	TGTGCCAGTAGCGGGGGCTTGTCTGGAAACACCATATATTTT	CASSGGLSGNTIYF
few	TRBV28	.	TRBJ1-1	TGTGCCAGCATAAGTGGGCTGAAGGCTTTCTTT	CASISGLKAFF
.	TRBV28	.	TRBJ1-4	TGTGCCACCACCACAGGCGCAAAGGCAACTAATGAAAAACTGTTTTTT	CATTTGAKATNEKLFF
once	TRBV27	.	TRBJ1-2	TGTGCCAGCAGTTTAACAGGGCAGCGCGGCTACACCTTC	CASSLTGQRGYTF
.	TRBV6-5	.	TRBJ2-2	TGTGCCAGCAGGGAGGGGATGACCGGGGAGCTGTTTTTT	CASREGMTGELFF
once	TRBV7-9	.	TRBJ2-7	TGTGCCAGCAGCTTTCTTTCGTTTTACGAGCAGTACTTC	CASSFLSFYEQYF
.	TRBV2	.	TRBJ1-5	TGTGCCAGCAGGGGCGGGTCCCAGCCCCAGCATTTT	CASRGGSQPQHF
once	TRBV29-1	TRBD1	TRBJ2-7	TGCAGCGTTGTGGACAGGGAGGCCCCCTACGAGCAGTACTTC	CSVVDREAPYEQYF
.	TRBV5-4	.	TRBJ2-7	TGTGCCAGCAGAGCCGACAGGTACTCCTACGAGCAGTACTTC	CASRADRYSYEQYF
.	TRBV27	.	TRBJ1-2	TGTGCCAGCAGACTCCATAGACTTTCACCTTATGGCTACACCTTC	CASRLHRLSPYGYTF
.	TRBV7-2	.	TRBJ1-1	TGTGCCAGCAGCTTCCCCGGGGGCTACACTGAAGCTTTCTTT	CASSFPGGYTEAFF
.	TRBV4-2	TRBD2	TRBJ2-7	TGTGCCAGCAGCCAAGAAGGACTAGCGGGACTCAACGAGCAGTACTTC	CASSQEGLAGLNEQYF
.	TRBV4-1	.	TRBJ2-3	TGCGCCAGCAGCCAAGTCCCCAATAACAGGGATACGCAGTATTTT	CASSQVPNNRDTQYF
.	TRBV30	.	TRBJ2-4	TGTGCCTGGAGTGGGGATTTTGGGGCCAAAAACATTCAGTACTTC	CAWSGDFGAKNIQYF